This entry concerns a single T cell receptor beta chain. The target antigen is unknown. V was cut by 2 bases and J by 1 base, with 12 bases left in between. This CDR3 has 16 amino acids. Germline V gene sequence: CDR1 MGHRA, CDR2 YSYEKL. These data belong to a study of beta chain features in type 1 diabetes. General study points: Although PCR might favor shorter templates, it would do so equally in patients and controls. Moderately but significantly shorter TCRB CDR3s were found in Type 1 diabetes patients in all four CD4+ subsets. Naive, central memory and Treg TCRB repertoires appeared more alike in patients than in healthy donors.

Expressed TCRB transcripts were sequenced after all isolated RNA was converted to cDNA. It was found that naive, central memory and regulatory T cell samples averaged approximately 3.6 million reads. The assay was immunoSEQ multiplex PCR, and TCRdb's table has in-frame clones only and misses some. The table has about 150,000 clones, around 9.3% seen once. This chain connects TRBV4-1 to TRBJ1-5; a possible D gene is TRBD1 (6 bases). Sequenced material: naive CD4+ T cells from blood. This receptor was taken from a man younger than 30 in good health. CDR3 in DNA: TGCGCCAGCAGCCAACCCCGGCAGGGGAGCAATCAGCCCCAGCATTTT. Translation: CASSQPRQGSNQPQHF.